These 12 T cell receptor beta chains were all obtained from the same sample, sequenced in a study of blood T cell repertoires in COVID-19. Repertoires were generated with immunoSEQ multiplex PCR, while TCRdb's copy carries only in-frame clones and drops some. The sample shows about 15,000 clones, around 89% of them seen only once. The sequenced sample consisted of peripheral blood. Receptors were obtained from a human donor in a cohort sampled during active COVID-19.

The chain links TRBV15 to TRBJ2-5; tentatively, D is TRBD2 (5 bases). The ends were cut back, 1 base at V and 2 bases at J, with 5 bases in the middle. Germline CDR1 and CDR2: LNHNV and YYDKDF (reference sequence). This CDR3 is 13 amino acids long. The CDR3 DNA is TGTGCCACCAGCAGAGGGGAGCAAGAGACCCAGTACTTC. Its protein is CATSRGEQETQYF.

This chain joins TRBV5-1 and TRBJ2-7; D possibly corresponds to TRBD2 (6 bases). V shed 6 bases and J shed 0 bases, with 16 bases lying between them. CDR1 is SGHRS and CDR2 is YFSETQ in the germline V gene. CDR3 size: 15 residues. The CDR3 reads CASKGSAGNSYEQYF. The CDR3 DNA reads as TGCGCCAGCAAAGGGAGCGCGGGAAACTCCTACGAGCAGTACTTC.

The chain combines TRBV9 with TRBJ2-6; weak D call: TRBD1 (6 bases). This CDR3 spans 18 amino acids. Looked up from germline, CDR1 is SGDLS and CDR2 is YYNGEE. V lost 0 bases to trimming and J lost 4 bases, with 17 bases between them. The CDR3 DNA sequence: TGTGCCAGCAGCGTAGACACATGGGACATGTGGGGGGCCAACGTCCTGACTTTC. It yields the protein CASSVDTWDMWGANVLTF.

The chain joins TRBV18 to TRBJ1-1; D may be TRBD1 (5 bases). The CDR3 contains 13 residues. The germline gives CDR1 KGHSH, CDR2 LQKENI. Trimming pared 0 bases from V and 7 bases from J, leaving 9 bases between. In nucleotides, the CDR3 is TGTGCCAGCTCACCACCGTCAGGGATTGAAGCTTTCTTT. This translates into CASSPPSGIEAFF.

The chain uses TRBV11-2 and TRBJ2-7; 11 bases agree with TRBD2. V shed 2 bases, J shed 2 bases, and the junction held 2 bases outside the gene matches. The germline gives CDR1 SGHAT, CDR2 FQNNGV. This CDR3 spans 15 amino acids. For the CDR3, the DNA is TGTGCCAGCAGCTTAACTAGCGGGGGAACCTACGAGCAGTACTTC. It translates to CASSLTSGGTYEQYF.

This chain uses TRBV19 with TRBJ2-1; 8 bases align to TRBD2. The CDR3 is made up of 14 amino acids. The V gene end was trimmed by 7 bases and the J gene end by 2 bases; junction bases not matched to a gene: 4. Germline V gives CDR1 LNHDA, CDR2 SQIVND (reference sequence). CDR3 sequence (DNA): TGTGCCAGTATCGGGAGGGGTACCTACAATGAGCAGTTCTTC. Its translation: CASIGRGTYNEQFF. The full variable domain, completed using reference TRBV19 and TRBJ2-1, is DGGITQSPKYLFRKEGQNVTLSCEQNLNHDAMYWYRQDPGQGLRLIYYSQIVNDFQKGDIAEGYSVSREKKESFPLTVTSAQKNPTAFYLCASIGRGTYNEQFFGPGTRLTVL.

CDR3 nucleotide sequence: TGTGCCACCACCGGACACAACCAAGAGACCCAGTACTTC. Protein: CATTGHNQETQYF. This chain uses TRBV24-1 with TRBJ2-5; possibly TRBD1 for D (5 bases). Trimming took 8 bases from V and 0 from J, leaving 9 bases between them. From germline, CDR1 is KGHDR and CDR2 SFDVKD. The CDR3 is 13 amino acids.

The chain couples TRBV5-4 to TRBJ2-1, with TRBD2 identical over 9 bases. The CDR3 totals 15 residues. With V trimmed by 0 bases and J by 3 bases, 1 base remained unmatched. The germline gives CDR1 SGHNT, CDR2 YYREEE (reference sequence). CDR3 coding DNA: TGTGCCAGCAGCTTGGATAGCGGGAGCTACAATGAGCAGTTCTTC. Translated, it gives CASSLDSGSYNEQFF.

This chain connects TRBV19 to TRBJ2-3; D uncertain. The CDR3 extends over 15 amino acids. The V end lost 5 bases, the J end lost 1 base, and 13 bases lay between the germline ends. The germline CDR1 and CDR2 sequences are LNHDA and SQIVND (reference sequence). The CDR3 coding sequence is TGTGCCAGTAGTCTCGGTTCACTGGGCACAGATACGCAGTATTTT. Protein sequence: CASSLGSLGTDTQYF.

The chain links TRBV4-1 to TRBJ2-7; no firm D call. The germline V gene has CDR1 MGHRA and CDR2 YSYEKL. Trimming shortened V by 1 base and J by 6 bases, and 10 bases separated the two germline ends. CDR3 length: 13 residues. CDR3 sequence: CASSQAAGCEQYF. The DNA for the CDR3 is TGCGCCAGCAGCCAAGCGGCAGGCTGCGAGCAGTACTTC.

The gene calls are TRBV11-2 and TRBJ2-6; 9 bases align to TRBD1. The germline V gene has CDR1 SGHAT and CDR2 FQNNGV. V trimming: 6 bases; J trimming: 8 bases; junction bases outside the gene matches: 8. This CDR3 is 15 amino acids long. The DNA of the CDR3 is TGTGCCAGCAGACCCGGGACAGGGAGTACCAACGTCCTGACTTTC. Residues: CASRPGTGSTNVLTF.

The V call is TRBV7-9, the J call TRBJ2-1, with D possibly being TRBD2 (5 bases). Germline V gives CDR1 SEHNR, CDR2 FQNEAQ (reference sequence). The germline V and J ends were trimmed by 6 bases and 7 bases, with 19 bases remaining between them. This CDR3 is built from 15 residues. CDR3 sequence (DNA): TGTGCCAGCAGGACTATCCCACTAATTGATAATGAGCAGTTCTTC. This sequence encodes CASRTIPLIDNEQFF.